This TCR beta chain was recovered during a study of beta chain features in type 1 diabetes. Study-level findings and limits: Shortening that was moderate but significant affected the TCRB CDR3s of Type 1 diabetes patients in all four CD4+ subsets.

Sequenced material consisted of expressed TCRB transcripts (all of the isolated RNA was reverse transcribed). Assay: immunoSEQ multiplex PCR; the TCRdb copy retains only in-frame clones and omits some. Among about 53,000 clones listed, 63% were seen once. The germline CDR1 and CDR2 sequences are SGHTA and FQGNSA. The CDR3 is 14 amino acids. V was trimmed by 2 bases and J by 10 bases, leaving 18 bases between them. This clone occurred a few times. The antigen remains undetermined. The receptor comes from a woman aged 30 to 39 with type 1 diabetes. V gene TRBV7-2 combines with J gene TRBJ2-7; D perhaps matches TRBD1 (5 bases). The sample taken for sequencing was stem cell memory CD4+ T cells from blood. The CDR3 spells CASSLSVGVYGQYF. For the CDR3, the DNA is TGTGCCAGCAGCTTATCGGTAGGGGTTTATGGACAGTACTTC.